This T cell receptor beta chain stems from a study of blood T cells in healthy people across ages. The germline V gene encodes CDR1 SQVTM and CDR2 ANQGSEA. This CDR3 contains 12 residues. A J-beta primer mix and a sample-barcoded 5' primer were used in a second PCR of roughly 6 to 11 cycles. In TCRdb, the 5' RACE reads were re-called with MiXCR into one record per CDR3 protein. The table has hundreds of thousands of distinct CDR3 sequences, 21% seen once. Sequenced sample: blood. The chain joins TRBV29-1 to TRBJ2-5, with D possibly matching TRBD2 (6 bases). The DNA end is more similar to TRBJ2-7, so the J call may be wrong. The receptor's source is a man aged 65 to 85 in good health. The CDR3 protein is CSVCGGTYEQYF. CDR3 DNA: TGCAGCGTTTGCGGCGGGACGTACGAGCAGTACTTC.